Described below is a single TCR beta chain sequence and its context. The antigen is undetermined. The sample originates from a study of blood T cells in healthy people across ages. The CDR3 extends over 14 amino acids. Per germline, CDR1 SGHAT and CDR2 FQNNGV. V gave up 5 bases and J gave up 1 base, with 11 bases separating them. For the second PCR, which ran for about 7 to 12 cycles, a sample-barcoded 5' primer and a J-beta primer mix were used. Tags on each cDNA molecule came from a template-switch adaptor with 12 random nucleotides. CDR3-containing paired-end reads numbering at least 2.5 million came from each sample. TCRdb re-called the 5' RACE reads with MiXCR, one entry per CDR3 protein. The table has more than 800,000 distinct CDR3 sequences, more than 35% seen once; the top ten hold under 20%. Study conclusions and caveats: The CMV status of each donor remained undetermined, and this could have confounded shifts in expanded clonotypes. The study found more naive CD4+ cells and higher diversity in long-lived than aged donors.

Sequences were obtained from blood. The source of this sequence is a woman aged 55-75 years in good health. The chain combines TRBV11-2 with TRBJ1-1, with unresolved D. CDR3 sequence reads: CASSLGIPNTEAFF. In DNA, the CDR3 is TGTGCCAGCAGCCTAGGTATTCCGAACACTGAAGCTTTCTTT.